This paragraph covers one TCR beta chain sequence. This entry belongs to a study of immune evolution from preneoplasia to lung adenocarcinoma. The repertoire was sequenced with immunoSEQ multiplex PCR; TCRdb's copy has only in-frame clones and lacks some. The table has 9,000 to 13,000 clones, about four fifths seen once. The length of the CDR3 is 13 residues. CDR1 is SGHNT and CDR2 is YENEEA in the germline V gene. V lost 4 bases and J 3 bases, leaving 9 bases between the germline ends. The sequenced sample consisted of FFPE minimally invasive lung adenocarcinoma tissue. This TCR came from a person between 65 and 79 years old with lung adenocarcinoma. V gene TRBV11-3 combines with J gene TRBJ1-1; no reliable D call. The CDR3 reads CASSWATDTEAFF. CDR3 DNA sequence: TGTGCCAGCAGCTGGGCCACTGACACTGAAGCTTTCTTT. Combining the CDR3 with reference TRBV11-3 and TRBJ1-1 gives the whole variable domain EAGVVQSPRYKIIEKKQPVAFWCNPISGHNTLYWYLQNLGQGPELLIRYENEEAVDDSQLPKDRFSAERLKGVDSTLKIQPAELGDSAVYLCASSWATDTEAFFGQGTRLTVV.